Sequencing of this T cell receptor (beta chain) was carried out in a study of T cell responses to AZD1222 COVID-19 vaccine. Study-level background: Second-dose timings of about 4 or about 12 weeks were pooled. Study-level findings and limits: Once two AZD1222 doses were given, Spike-specific TCR breadth and depth went up.

The CDR3 loop spans 16 amino acids. The V gene's germline CDR1 is MNHNY and CDR2 SVGAGI (reference sequence). V lost 6 bases and J lost 6; bases outside the gene matches: 11. Notes on this clone: Its antigen is undetermined.

TCRdb's table, derived via immunoSEQ multiplex PCR, lists solely in-frame clones and lacks some. Among 110,000 or so clones, roughly 88% were seen once, and the ten largest hold approximately 15%. This chain connects TRBV6-6 to TRBJ2-2; 9 nucleotides align to TRBD1. The specimen comprised peripheral blood, sampled on day 0 of AZD1222 vaccination. The sequence came from an adult in good health. CDR3 bases: TGTGCCAGCAGGGGAACGACAGGGGGAACGTCCGGGGAGCTGTTTTTT. Translation: CASRGTTGGTSGELFF.